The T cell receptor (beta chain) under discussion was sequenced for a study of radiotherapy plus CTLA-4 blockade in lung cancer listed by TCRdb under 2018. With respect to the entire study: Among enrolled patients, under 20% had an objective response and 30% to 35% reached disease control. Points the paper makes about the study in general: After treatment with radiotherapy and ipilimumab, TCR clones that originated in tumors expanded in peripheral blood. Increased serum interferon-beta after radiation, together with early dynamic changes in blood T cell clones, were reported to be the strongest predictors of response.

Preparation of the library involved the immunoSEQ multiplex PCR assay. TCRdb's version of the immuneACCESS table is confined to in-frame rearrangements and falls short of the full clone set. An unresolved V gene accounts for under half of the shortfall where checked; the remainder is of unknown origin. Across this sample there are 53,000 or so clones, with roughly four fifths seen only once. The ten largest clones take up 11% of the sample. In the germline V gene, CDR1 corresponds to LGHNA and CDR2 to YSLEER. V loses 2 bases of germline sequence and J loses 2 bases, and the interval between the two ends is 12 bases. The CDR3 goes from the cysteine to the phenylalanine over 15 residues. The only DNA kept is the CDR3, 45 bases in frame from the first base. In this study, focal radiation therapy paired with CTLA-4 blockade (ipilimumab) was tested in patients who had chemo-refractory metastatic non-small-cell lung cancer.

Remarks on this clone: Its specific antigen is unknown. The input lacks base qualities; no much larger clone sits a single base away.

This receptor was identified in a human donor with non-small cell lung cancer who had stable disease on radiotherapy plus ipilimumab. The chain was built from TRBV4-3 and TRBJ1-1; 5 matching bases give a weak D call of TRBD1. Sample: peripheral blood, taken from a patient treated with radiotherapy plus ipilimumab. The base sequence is TGCGCCAGCAGCCAACCGGGACGAGGAAACACTGAAGCTTTCTTT. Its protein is CASSQPGRGNTEAFF.